The source of this T cell receptor (beta chain) is a study of low-dose radiotherapy and immunotherapy resistance in tumors. Whole-study context: The regimen for patients comprised intravenous nivolumab 240 mg every two weeks plus intravenous ipilimumab 1 mg/kg every six weeks.

Time point reported: before trial treatment. Covering alpha and beta chains, TRAV- and TRBV-specific primers were used for the first-strand cDNA. The authors ran 20 PCR cycles to amplify TCRs with a constant-region primer and V-primer adapter. TCRdb re-derived calls from the reads in MiXCR, one entry per CDR3 protein. The sample records around 99,000 distinct CDR3 sequences, more than 8.5% being singletons. CDR3 length: 19 amino acids. Trimming at V came to 0 bases and at J to 8 bases, leaving 15 bases not matched to a gene. Germline V CDR1 and CDR2: SQVTM, ANQGSEA. This clonotype came up many times. J is TRBJ2-1 and V is TRBV29-1; 14 bases line up with TRBD2. This receptor was obtained from a male donor with prostate cancer. Source: PBMCs, taken before treatment. Here the CDR3 reads CSVEEGGLTSGRAGDEQFF. Here the CDR3 DNA reads TGCAGCGTTGAAGAGGGGGGGTTGACTAGCGGGAGGGCCGGGGATGAGCAGTTCTTC.